The present T cell receptor (beta chain) was sequenced within a study of T cells in Graves' hyperthyroidism and ophthalmopathy. This clonotype was recorded many times. The CDR3 has 16 amino acids. CDR1 and CDR2 (germline): LGHDT, YNNKEL (reference sequence). Trimming took 5 bases from V and 0 from J, leaving 14 bases between them. Disease duration was under 3 months in the ophthalmopathy patients, who also had a Clinical Activity Score of at least 3 and a NOSPECS grade of at least 4. Amplification of TCR beta CDR3 regions used RNA as the template. First-round RT-PCR targeting the TCR CDR3 was performed with the HTBI primer set. TCRdb itself ran the multiplex PCR reads through MiXCR, one entry per CDR3 protein. The sample shows around 690,000 distinct CDR3 sequences, less than 25% of them seen only once.

This sequence was found in a man aged 25 to 40 with Graves' ophthalmopathy. The sample was blood. The chain employs TRBV3-1 and TRBJ1-3; D is perhaps TRBD1 (6 bases). This chain's CDR3 is CASSAAGTLSGNTIYF. The CDR3 DNA reads as TGTGCCAGCAGCGCCGCCGGGACACTCTCTGGAAACACCATATATTTT.